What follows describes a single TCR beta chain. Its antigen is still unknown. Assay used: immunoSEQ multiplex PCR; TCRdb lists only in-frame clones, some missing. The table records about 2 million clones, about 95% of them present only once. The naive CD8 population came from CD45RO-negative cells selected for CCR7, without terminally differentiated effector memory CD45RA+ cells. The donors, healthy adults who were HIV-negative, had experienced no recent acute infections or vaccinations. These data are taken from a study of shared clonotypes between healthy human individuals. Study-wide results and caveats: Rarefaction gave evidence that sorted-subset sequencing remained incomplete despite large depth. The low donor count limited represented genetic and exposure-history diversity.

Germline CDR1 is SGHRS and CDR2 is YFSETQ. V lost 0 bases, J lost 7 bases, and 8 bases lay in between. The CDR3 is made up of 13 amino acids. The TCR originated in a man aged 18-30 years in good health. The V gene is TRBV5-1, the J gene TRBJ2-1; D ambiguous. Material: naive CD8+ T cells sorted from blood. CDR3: CASSLGPKNEQFF. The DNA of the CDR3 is TGCGCCAGCAGCTTGGGGCCTAAAAATGAGCAGTTCTTC.